The 32 T cell receptor beta chains below come from one sample, sequenced in a study of regulatory T cells in long-lasting Graves disease. The time point denotes: newly diagnosed GD, antithyroid drugs for less than 3 months. The TCR library was made from RNA that had been extracted from PBMCs in TRIzol. HTBI primers from iRepertoire and Arm-PCR of CDR3 regions yielded the TCR beta libraries. Via MiXCR, TCRdb re-called the multiplex PCR reads, giving one row per CDR3 protein. This table holds hundreds of thousands of distinct CDR3 sequences, 12% found once. In addition, the sample was reused for a study of T cells in Graves' hyperthyroidism and ophthalmopathy.

This sample comprised peripheral blood mononuclear cells (PBMCs), obtained at new diagnosis, from a patient treated with antithyroid drugs. The receptors were sampled from a young woman with Graves disease.

This clonotype has a handful of counts. The V call is TRBV7-9, the J call TRBJ1-2, with unresolved D. Germline V gene sequence: CDR1 SEHNR, CDR2 FQNEAQ (reference sequence). With 7 bases removed from V and 8 bases from J, the gap between germline ends came to 17 bases. The CDR3 runs to 13 residues. The CDR3 loop is CASTKGNLEGYTF. CDR3 coding DNA: TGTGCCAGCACAAAGGGTAACCTAGAAGGCTACACCTTC.

This clonotype has only a few counts. The chain carries TRBV4-3 and TRBJ1-2, with 7 bases matching TRBD1. The CDR3 runs to 15 residues. V lost 0 bases and J lost 3; bases outside the gene matches: 4. CDR1 LGHNA and CDR2 YSLEER come from the germline V gene. The CDR3 region has the DNA TGCGCCAGCAGCCAAGATTGGGACAGCGACTATGGCTACACCTTC. This translates into CASSQDWDSDYGYTF.

This clonotype was seen repeatedly, ten times or more. This sequence joins TRBV7-2 and TRBJ2-7; D might be TRBD2 (6 bases). This CDR3 has 13 amino acids. Germline V gene data show CDR1 as SGHTA and CDR2 as FQGNSA. V was clipped by 5 bases and J by 7 bases, with 15 bases between them. CDR3 sequence: CASSAGRVGEQYF. As DNA, the CDR3 is TGTGCCAGCAGCGCGGGAAGGGTGGGAGAGCAGTACTTC.

The V call is TRBV27, the J call TRBJ2-2; D gene ambiguous. In germline, CDR1 is MNHEY, CDR2 SMNVEV (reference sequence). This CDR3 has 18 residues. V dropped 1 base and J dropped 0 bases, with 15 bases sitting between them. The CDR3 loop reads CASSLFPGRTANTGELFF. In DNA, the CDR3 is TGTGCCAGCAGTTTATTTCCTGGGCGGACCGCGAACACCGGGGAGCTGTTTTTT.

The sample holds many counts of this clonotype. The rearrangement links TRBV3-1 to TRBJ2-7, with D possibly TRBD1 on 5 matching bases. The V gene's germline CDR1 is LGHDT and CDR2 YNNKEL (reference sequence). This CDR3 spans 14 amino acids. The ends were cut back, 5 bases at V and 0 bases at J, with 11 bases in the middle. The CDR3 DNA is TGTGCCAGCAGCGGACACCGTTCCTCCTACGAGCAGTACTTC. Translating it yields CASSGHRSSYEQYF.

This clonotype was counted many times. The genes are TRBV6-2 or TRBV6-3 and TRBJ1-2, with 12 bases lining up with TRBD1. Losses at the gene ends were 6 bases for V and 3 bases for J; bases not matched to a gene: 5. The length of the CDR3 is 15 residues. Germline CDR1 reads MNHEY; CDR2 reads SVGEGT. The CDR3, as DNA: TGTGCCAGCAGACCCGGGACAGGGGGCGACTATGGCTACACCTTC. Translated, it gives CASRPGTGGDYGYTF.

This clonotype was counted at least ten times. The V call is TRBV14, the J call TRBJ2-5; tentatively, D is TRBD1 (6 bases). CDR1 and CDR2 (germline): SGHDN, FVKESK. CDR3 length equals 16 residues. Trimming stripped 5 bases from V and 5 bases from J, with 21 bases between. CDR3 coding DNA: TGTGCCAGCAGCGGCGGACAGATAGTTTCCTGGGAGACCCAGTACTTC. It encodes CASSGGQIVSWETQYF.

This chain joins TRBV3-2 and TRBJ2-5. TRBV3-2 is tagged as a pseudogene. The CDR3 covers 16 residues. The CDR3 region is CASSQLNEDAWETQYF. The DNA of the CDR3 is TGTGCCAGCAGCCAACTTAATGAGGACGCTTGGGAGACCCAGTACTTC.

This clonotype has at least ten counts. V usage is TRBV27 and J usage is TRBJ2-1; 8 nucleotides line up with TRBD2. The CDR3 is made up of 16 amino acids. CDR1 is MNHEY, CDR2 SMNVEV, per germline (reference sequence). J was trimmed by 2 bases and V by 6 bases; bases with no gene match: 9. CDR3 in DNA: TGTGCCAGCAGGGGCCTGGCGGGAGGTACCTACAATGAGCAGTTCTTC. The encoded protein is CASRGLAGGTYNEQFF.

This clonotype was picked up a small number of times. The chain recombines TRBV7-9 with TRBJ2-7; 8 bases are a match to TRBD1. This CDR3 spans 17 amino acids. Germline values: CDR1 SEHNR, CDR2 FQNEAQ (reference sequence). Unmatched junction bases numbered 17, after V lost 1 base and J lost 9 bases. CDR3 sequence reads: CASSLGSGTGIILGQYF. In nucleotides, the CDR3 is TGTGCCAGCAGCTTAGGGTCTGGGACAGGTATCATCCTTGGGCAGTACTTC.

The chain couples TRBV20-1 to TRBJ1-1, with D possibly TRBD1 on 6 matching bases. With 6 bases removed from V and 4 bases from J, the gap between germline ends came to 15 bases. The CDR3 is made up of 13 amino acids. The germline V gene encodes CDR1 DFQATT and CDR2 SNEGSKA (reference sequence). The CDR3 is CSAPRQGITEAFF. The CDR3 nucleotides are TGCAGTGCCCCAAGGCAGGGGATCACTGAAGCTTTCTTT.

This clonotype was picked up many times. A read error may produce the germline difference seen at one junction end. The gene calls are TRBV20-1 and TRBJ1-2; D remains ambiguous. This CDR3 contains 11 residues. Germline V lookup: CDR1 DFQATT, CDR2 SNEGSKA (reference sequence). DNA for the CDR3: TGCAGTGCCAGAGCCGGCGGGGGCTACACCTTC. This encodes CSARAGGGYTF.

With respect to this clonotype: Since a much larger clone is just one base distant, this may be a read error. The chain uses TRBV12-3 or TRBV12-4 and TRBJ1-1, with D hard to call. The CDR3 loop spans 14 amino acids. V was cut by 1 base and J by 4 bases, with 10 bases left in between. DNA for the CDR3: TGTGCCAGCAGTTTAGTGCTAGGGCCCACTGAAGCTTTCTTT. It translates to CASSLVLGPTEAFF.

This clonotype has just a few counts. Without the conserved terminal phenylalanine or tryptophan, this CDR3 likely stems from a read error. The DNA is omitted, as the CDR3 cannot be located on it reliably, and the CDR3 follows TCRdb's listing. This chain connects TRBV14 to TRBJ2-1; the table assigns TRBD2, which was not confirmed against the DNA. The CDR3 sequence runs 16 residues, both termini included. The germline CDR1 and CDR2 sequences are SGHDN and FVKESK. The CDR3 is CASSPRVRTSGGGKFL.

This clonotype was seen only a few times. The chain combines TRBV7-2 with TRBJ1-1, with D perhaps matching TRBD1 (5 bases). Germline CDR1 and CDR2: SGHTA and FQGNSA. The CDR3 has 18 amino acids. Between the trimmed V and J ends, which lost 5 bases and 6 bases, there was a span of 28 bases. For the CDR3, the DNA is TGTGCCAGCAGCCCATCTATTCACGGGGCACGAAGGGGCGCTGAAGCTTTCTTT. This encodes CASSPSIHGARRGAEAFF.

The table lists this clonotype with many counts. V gene TRBV28 combines with J gene TRBJ2-3; D might be TRBD2 (5 bases). The CDR3 consists of 16 residues. V lost 3 bases, J lost 5 bases, and 18 bases lay in between. Germline values: CDR1 MDHEN, CDR2 SYDVKM. The chain's CDR3 is CASSFIVLAQLDTQYF. CDR3 DNA: TGTGCCAGCAGTTTTATCGTCCTAGCTCAGTTAGATACGCAGTATTTT.

The V and J genes are TRBV6-1 and TRBJ2-3; D may correspond to TRBD1 or TRBD2 (5 bases each). Germline V gene data show CDR1 as MNHNS and CDR2 as SASEGT. V was clipped by 6 bases and J by 0 bases, with 25 bases between them. The CDR3 totals 19 residues. The CDR3 region is CASRRETSAWGISTDTQYF. In DNA form, the CDR3 reads TGTGCCAGCAGGCGAGAGACTTCCGCATGGGGGATAAGCACAGATACGCAGTATTTT.

The chain combines TRBV28 with TRBJ1-1; D ambiguous. The CDR3 runs 14 residues. Germline V gives CDR1 MDHEN, CDR2 SYDVKM. Trimming left V 3 bases short and J 5 bases short, with 13 bases between. CDR3 sequence: CASSFPWGGTEAFF. CDR3 DNA: TGTGCCAGCAGTTTCCCCTGGGGAGGGACTGAAGCTTTCTTT. Drawing the rest from reference TRBV28 and TRBJ1-1, the complete variable domain is DVKVTQSSRYLVKRTGEKVFLECVQDMDHENMFWYRQDPGLGLRLIYFSYDVKMKEKGDIPEGYSVSREKKERFSLILESASTNQTSMYLCASSFPWGGTEAFFGQGTRLTVV.

This clonotype was observed many times. The rearrangement uses TRBV7-9 and TRBJ2-2; D is unresolved. This CDR3 comprises 12 residues. Germline V gene sequence: CDR1 SEHNR, CDR2 FQNEAQ (reference sequence). V was trimmed by 4 bases and J by 7 bases, leaving 7 bases between them. The CDR3 DNA sequence: TGTGCCAGCAGCTCGTTCTACGGGGAGCTGTTTTTT. Translating it yields CASSSFYGELFF. The full variable domain, in which reference TRBV7-9 and TRBJ2-2 provide the parts outside the CDR3, is DTGVSQNPRHKITKRGQNVTFRCDPISEHNRLYWYRQTLGQGPEFLTYFQNEAQLEKSRLLSDRFSAERPKGSFSTLEIQRTEQGDSAMYLCASSSFYGELFFGEGSRLTVL.

This clonotype has at least ten counts. The chain employs TRBV2 and TRBJ1-5; 8 nucleotides line up with TRBD1. This CDR3 is 15 amino acids long. After removal of 5 bases from V and 4 bases from J, the junction contained 7 bases not matched to a gene. Germline CDR1 and CDR2: SNHLY and FYNNEI. The CDR3 here is CASSYGQGGNQPQHF. DNA for the CDR3: TGTGCCAGCAGTTACGGACAGGGCGGTAATCAGCCCCAGCATTTT.

This clonotype was seen repeatedly, ten times or more. The V and J genes are TRBV30 and TRBJ1-3; D gene uncertain. CDR1 is GTSNPN and CDR2 is SVGIG in the germline V gene (reference sequence). CDR3 size: 12 residues. V lost 0 bases, J lost 3 bases, and 3 bases lay in between. DNA for the CDR3: TGTGCCTGGAGTGTAATTGGAAACACCATATATTTT. Its translation is CAWSVIGNTIYF.

The table lists this clonotype with many counts. The gene calls are TRBV11-3 and TRBJ2-1; TRBD2 is a possible D gene (5 bases). The V gene's germline CDR1 is SGHNT and CDR2 YENEEA. The CDR3 has 17 amino acids. V was clipped by 0 bases and J by 0 bases, with 12 bases between them. CDR3 loop: CASSLEFGVSSYNEQFF. The CDR3 nucleotides read TGTGCCAGCAGCTTAGAGTTCGGGGTTAGCTCCTACAATGAGCAGTTCTTC. Variable domain in full (rest from reference TRBV11-3 and TRBJ2-1): EAGVVQSPRYKIIEKKQPVAFWCNPISGHNTLYWYLQNLGQGPELLIRYENEEAVDDSQLPKDRFSAERLKGVDSTLKIQPAELGDSAVYLCASSLEFGVSSYNEQFFGPGTRLTVL.

This clonotype was recorded a few times. V usage is TRBV24-1 and J usage is TRBJ2-1, with 7 bases fitting TRBD2. There are 16 residues in the CDR3. Germline loops: CDR1 KGHDR, CDR2 SFDVKD. The V gene end was trimmed by 0 bases and the J gene end by 7 bases; junction bases not matched to a gene: 8. As DNA, the CDR3 is TGTGCCACCAGTGATTTGGTGGCTGGCGGGAGAAATGAGCAGTTCTTC. It codes for CATSDLVAGGRNEQFF.

This clonotype was seen repeatedly, ten times or more. V is TRBV12-3 or TRBV12-4 and J is TRBJ1-5; D not resolved. With 4 bases removed from V and 10 bases from J, the gap between germline ends came to 14 bases. This CDR3 region has 13 residues. DNA for the CDR3: TGTGCCAGCAGTTCGAATGAAGGTTACCCCCAGCATTTT. It codes for CASSSNEGYPQHF.

The CDR3 DNA follows: TGCGCCAGCAGCCCGCAGGGGAGGAAAGCAACTAATGAAAAACTGTTTTTT. As protein: CASSPQGRKATNEKLFF. The rearrangement links TRBV5-1 to TRBJ1-4; D possibly corresponds to TRBD1 (6 bases). CDR1 and CDR2 from the germline V gene are SGHRS and YFSETQ. V lost 4 bases to trimming and J lost 0 bases, with 16 bases between them. There are 17 residues in the CDR3.

This clonotype has a count of ten or more. This chain joins TRBV6-1 and TRBJ1-1; D unresolved. Germline CDR1 is MNHNS and CDR2 is SASEGT. The CDR3 has 13 amino acids. Trimming stripped 5 bases from V and 1 base from J, with 8 bases between. The CDR3, as DNA: TGTGCCAGCAGTCGTGACGGGAACACTGAAGCTTTCTTT. As protein: CASSRDGNTEAFF.

Only a few counts were recorded for this clonotype. This chain connects TRBV19 to TRBJ1-1; TRBD1 aligns across 7 bases. The CDR3 runs 13 residues. V was clipped by 7 bases and J by 6 bases; unmatched bases: 8. CDR1 is LNHDA and CDR2 is SQIVND in the germline V gene (reference sequence). The CDR3 here is CASTSQGRAEAFF. CDR3 in DNA: TGTGCCAGTACCTCACAGGGGAGGGCTGAAGCTTTCTTT. The full variable domain, rest sourced from reference TRBV19 and TRBJ1-1, is DGGITQSPKYLFRKEGQNVTLSCEQNLNHDAMYWYRQDPGQGLRLIYYSQIVNDFQKGDIAEGYSVSREKKESFPLTVTSAQKNPTAFYLCASTSQGRAEAFFGQGTRLTVV.

The CDR3 nucleotides are TGTGCCAGCAGTTACGGGGGGCGGGGGCCAGGAGAGACCCAGTACTTC. Translated, it gives CASSYGGRGPGETQYF. The chain links TRBV6-2 or TRBV6-3 to TRBJ2-3; a possible D gene is TRBD2 (7 bases). The J call is in doubt because the DNA end fits TRBJ2-5 better. Germline values: CDR1 MNHEY, CDR2 SVGEGT. This CDR3 has 16 amino acids.

The chain is built from TRBV6-1 and TRBJ2-7; D is unresolved. The V and J ends lost 5 bases and 4 bases respectively, with 18 bases between them. This CDR3 comprises 15 residues. Germline CDR1 reads MNHNS; CDR2 reads SASEGT. In nucleotides, the CDR3 is TGTGCCAGCAGTTCCGATCCCAAACCGTTGTACGAGCAGTACTTC. Protein: CASSSDPKPLYEQYF.

The table lists this clonotype with many counts. The rearrangement uses TRBV6-2 or TRBV6-3 and TRBJ2-7, with D maybe TRBD2 (6 bases). Trimming removed 0 bases at V and 4 bases at J, with 22 bases between. This CDR3 region has 18 residues. From germline, CDR1 is MNHEY and CDR2 SVGEGT. The chain's CDR3 is CASSYSSKFGGNGYEQYF. The CDR3, as DNA: TGTGCCAGCAGTTACTCCAGCAAATTCGGCGGGAACGGGTACGAGCAGTACTTC.

This clonotype was seen at least ten times. V usage is TRBV20-1 and J usage is TRBJ2-7; the match to TRBD2 covers 8 bases. The V gene's germline CDR1 is DFQATT and CDR2 SNEGSKA (reference sequence). V lost 1 base, J lost 1 base, and 6 bases stayed unmatched. The CDR3 is 15 amino acids. CDR3 bases: TGCAGTGCTAGAGTGTTAACTAGCGGATCCTACGAGCAGTACTTC. Protein: CSARVLTSGSYEQYF.

This clonotype showed up many times. This chain joins TRBV6-5 and TRBJ1-1, with 9 nucleotides matching TRBD1. V shed 2 bases, J shed 3 bases, and the junction held 4 bases outside the gene matches. The CDR3 is 15 residues long. Germline loops: CDR1 MNHEY, CDR2 SVGAGI. The CDR3 DNA is TGTGCCAGCAGTTACCCGGGACAGGGTCACACTGAAGCTTTCTTT. It specifies CASSYPGQGHTEAFF.